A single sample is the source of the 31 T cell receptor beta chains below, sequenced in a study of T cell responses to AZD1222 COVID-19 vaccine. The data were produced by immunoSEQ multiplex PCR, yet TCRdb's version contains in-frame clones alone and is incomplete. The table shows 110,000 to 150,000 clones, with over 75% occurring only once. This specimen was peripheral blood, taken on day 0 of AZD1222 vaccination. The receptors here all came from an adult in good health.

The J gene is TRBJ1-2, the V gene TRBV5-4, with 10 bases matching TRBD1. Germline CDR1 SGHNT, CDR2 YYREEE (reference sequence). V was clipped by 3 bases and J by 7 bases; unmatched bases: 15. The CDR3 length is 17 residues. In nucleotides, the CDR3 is TGTGCCAGCAGCTCGGGAGGAAGACAGGGGGCGACCAGTGGCTACACCTTC. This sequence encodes CASSSGGRQGATSGYTF.

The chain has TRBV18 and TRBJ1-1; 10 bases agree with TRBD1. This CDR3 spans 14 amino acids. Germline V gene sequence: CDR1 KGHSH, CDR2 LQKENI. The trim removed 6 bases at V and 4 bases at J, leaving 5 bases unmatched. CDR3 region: CASSLGQGITEAFF. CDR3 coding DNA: TGTGCCAGCTCGCTGGGACAGGGGATCACTGAAGCTTTCTTT.

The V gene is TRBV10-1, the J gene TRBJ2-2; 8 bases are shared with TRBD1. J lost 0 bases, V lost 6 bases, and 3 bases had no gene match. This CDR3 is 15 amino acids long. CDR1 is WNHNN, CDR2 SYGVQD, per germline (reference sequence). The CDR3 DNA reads TGCGCCAGCAGCCCGGGACAGGCGAACACCGGGGAGCTGTTTTTT. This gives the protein CASSPGQANTGELFF.

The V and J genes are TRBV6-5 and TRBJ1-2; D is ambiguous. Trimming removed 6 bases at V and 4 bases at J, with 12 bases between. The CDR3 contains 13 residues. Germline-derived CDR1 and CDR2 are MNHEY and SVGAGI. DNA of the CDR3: TGTGCCAGCAGAGCCCCCGGGAGCTATGGCTACACCTTC. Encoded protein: CASRAPGSYGYTF.

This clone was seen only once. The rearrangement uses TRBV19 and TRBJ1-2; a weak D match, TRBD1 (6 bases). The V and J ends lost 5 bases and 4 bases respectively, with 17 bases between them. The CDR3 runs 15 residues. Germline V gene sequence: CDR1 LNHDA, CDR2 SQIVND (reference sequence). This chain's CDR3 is CASSLQGGTFYGYTF. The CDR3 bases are TGTGCCAGTAGTCTACAGGGTGGGACCTTCTATGGCTACACCTTC. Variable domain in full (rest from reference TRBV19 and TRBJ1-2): DGGITQSPKYLFRKEGQNVTLSCEQNLNHDAMYWYRQDPGQGLRLIYYSQIVNDFQKGDIAEGYSVSREKKESFPLTVTSAQKNPTAFYLCASSLQGGTFYGYTFGSGTRLTVV.

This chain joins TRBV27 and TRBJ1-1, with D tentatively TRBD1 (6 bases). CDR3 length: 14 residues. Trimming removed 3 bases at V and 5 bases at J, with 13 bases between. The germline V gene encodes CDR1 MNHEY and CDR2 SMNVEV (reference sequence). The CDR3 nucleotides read TGTGCCAGCAGTTTGTGGGGGAGGGGGACTGAAGCTTTCTTT. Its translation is CASSLWGRGTEAFF.

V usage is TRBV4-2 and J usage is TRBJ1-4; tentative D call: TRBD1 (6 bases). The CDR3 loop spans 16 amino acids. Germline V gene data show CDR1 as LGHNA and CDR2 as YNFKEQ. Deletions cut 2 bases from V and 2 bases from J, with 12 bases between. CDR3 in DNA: TGTGCCAGCAGCCAAACACAGGGAGCCACTAATGAAAAACTGTTTTTT. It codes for CASSQTQGATNEKLFF.

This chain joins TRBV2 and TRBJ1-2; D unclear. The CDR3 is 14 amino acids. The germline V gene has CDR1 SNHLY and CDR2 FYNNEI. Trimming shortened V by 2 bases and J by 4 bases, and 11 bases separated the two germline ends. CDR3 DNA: TGTGCCAGCAGTGAACAACCCAACGCCTATGGCTACACCTTC. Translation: CASSEQPNAYGYTF. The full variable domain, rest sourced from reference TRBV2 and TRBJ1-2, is EPEVTQTPSHQVTQMGQEVILRCVPISNHLYFYWYRQILGQKVEFLVSFYNNEISEKSEIFDDQFSVERPDGSNFTLKIRSTKLEDSAMYFCASSEQPNAYGYTFGSGTRLTVV.

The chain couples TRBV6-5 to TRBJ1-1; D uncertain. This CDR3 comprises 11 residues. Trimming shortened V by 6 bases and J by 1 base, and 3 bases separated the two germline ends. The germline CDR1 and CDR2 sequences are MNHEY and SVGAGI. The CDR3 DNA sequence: TGTGCCAGCAGGTGGAACACTGAAGCTTTCTTT. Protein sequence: CASRWNTEAFF.

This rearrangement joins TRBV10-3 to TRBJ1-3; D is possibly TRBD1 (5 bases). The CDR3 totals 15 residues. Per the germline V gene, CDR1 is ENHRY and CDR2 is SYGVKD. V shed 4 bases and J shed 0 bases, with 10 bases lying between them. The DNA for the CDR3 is TGTGCCATCAGTGCCTTGGGGCGCTCTGGAAACACCATATATTTT. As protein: CAISALGRSGNTIYF.

For the CDR3, the DNA is TGTGCCAGCAGCCAGGGTGGCAGCTCTGGAAACACCATATATTTT. Translation: CASSQGGSSGNTIYF. The rearrangement uses TRBV3-1 (or the pseudogene TRBV3-2) and TRBJ1-3; unclear D gene. CDR3 length: 15 amino acids. Between the trimmed V and J ends, which lost 3 bases and 0 bases, there was a span of 9 bases. The germline V gene has CDR1 LGHDT and CDR2 YNNKEL (reference sequence).

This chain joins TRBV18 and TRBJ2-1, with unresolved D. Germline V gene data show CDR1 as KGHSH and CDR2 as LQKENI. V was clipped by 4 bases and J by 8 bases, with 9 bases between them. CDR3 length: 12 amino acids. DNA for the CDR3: TGTGCCAGCTCACTAATGGTGGATGAGCAGTTCTTC. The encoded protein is CASSLMVDEQFF.

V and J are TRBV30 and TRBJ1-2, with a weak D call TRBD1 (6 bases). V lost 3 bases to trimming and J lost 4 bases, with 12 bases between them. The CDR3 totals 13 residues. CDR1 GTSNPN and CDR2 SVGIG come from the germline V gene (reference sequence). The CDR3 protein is CAWRSTGIYGYTF. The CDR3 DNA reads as TGTGCCTGGAGATCAACAGGGATCTATGGCTACACCTTC.

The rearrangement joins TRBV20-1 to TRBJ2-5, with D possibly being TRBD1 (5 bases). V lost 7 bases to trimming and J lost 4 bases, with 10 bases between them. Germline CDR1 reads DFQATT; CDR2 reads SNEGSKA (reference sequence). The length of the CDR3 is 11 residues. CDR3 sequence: CSVRVGETQYF. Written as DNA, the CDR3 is TGCAGTGTCAGGGTAGGAGAGACCCAGTACTTC.

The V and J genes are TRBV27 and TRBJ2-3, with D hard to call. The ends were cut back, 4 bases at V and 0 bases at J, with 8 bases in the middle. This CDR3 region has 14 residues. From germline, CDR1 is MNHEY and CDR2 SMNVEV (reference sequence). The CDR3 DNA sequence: TGTGCCAGCAGTTATGCGACTAGCACAGATACGCAGTATTTT. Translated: CASSYATSTDTQYF.

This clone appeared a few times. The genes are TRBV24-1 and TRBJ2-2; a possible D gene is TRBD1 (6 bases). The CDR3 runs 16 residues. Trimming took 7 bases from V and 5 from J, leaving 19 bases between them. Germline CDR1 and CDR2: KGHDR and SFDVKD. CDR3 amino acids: CATSPPPGQGTGELFF. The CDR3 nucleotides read TGTGCCACCAGCCCCCCCCCGGGGCAGGGGACCGGGGAGCTGTTTTTT.

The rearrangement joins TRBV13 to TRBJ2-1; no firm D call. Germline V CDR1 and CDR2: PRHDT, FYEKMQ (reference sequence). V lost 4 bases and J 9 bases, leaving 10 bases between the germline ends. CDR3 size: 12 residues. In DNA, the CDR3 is TGTGCCAGCAGCTCCCGTTTCTTTGAGCAGTTCTTC. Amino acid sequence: CASSSRFFEQFF.

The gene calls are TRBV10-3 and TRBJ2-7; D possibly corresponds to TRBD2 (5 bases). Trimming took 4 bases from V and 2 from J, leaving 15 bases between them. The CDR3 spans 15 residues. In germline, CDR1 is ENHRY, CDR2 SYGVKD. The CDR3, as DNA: TGTGCCATCAGTGTAGCCGGGAACCTCGCCTACGAGCAGTACTTC. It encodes CAISVAGNLAYEQYF.

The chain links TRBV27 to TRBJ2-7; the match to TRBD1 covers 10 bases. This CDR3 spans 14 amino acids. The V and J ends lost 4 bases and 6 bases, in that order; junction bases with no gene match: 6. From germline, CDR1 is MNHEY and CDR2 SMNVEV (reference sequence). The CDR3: CASSWGQGNSEQYF. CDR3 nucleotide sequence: TGTGCCAGCAGTTGGGGACAGGGGAATAGCGAGCAGTACTTC.

CDR3 sequence: CASSQETGTNYGYTF. CDR3 nucleotides: TGCGCCAGCAGCCAAGAGACAGGGACTAACTATGGCTACACCTTC. The chain has TRBV4-1 and TRBJ1-2, with TRBD1 matching 7 bases. Per the germline V gene, CDR1 is MGHRA and CDR2 is YSYEKL. Germline trimming cut 0 bases from V and 0 bases from J; bases unmatched to any gene: 1. This CDR3 is built from 15 residues.

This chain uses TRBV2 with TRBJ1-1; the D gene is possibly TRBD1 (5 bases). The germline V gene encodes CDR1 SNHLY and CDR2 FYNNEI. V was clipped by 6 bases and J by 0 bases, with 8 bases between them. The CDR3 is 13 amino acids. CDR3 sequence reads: CASRGTLNTEAFF. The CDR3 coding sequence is TGTGCCAGCAGAGGGACTTTGAACACTGAAGCTTTCTTT.

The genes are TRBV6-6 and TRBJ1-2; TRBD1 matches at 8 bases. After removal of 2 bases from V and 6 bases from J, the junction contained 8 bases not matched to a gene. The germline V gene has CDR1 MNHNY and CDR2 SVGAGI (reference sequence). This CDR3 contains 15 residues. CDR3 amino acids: CASSYTGGRRDGYTF. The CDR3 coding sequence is TGTGCCAGCAGTTACACAGGGGGTCGAAGGGATGGCTACACCTTC.

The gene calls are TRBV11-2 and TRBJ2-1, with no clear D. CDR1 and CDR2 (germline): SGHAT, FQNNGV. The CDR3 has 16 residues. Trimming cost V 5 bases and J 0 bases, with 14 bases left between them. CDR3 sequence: CASSLKPGSSYNEQFF. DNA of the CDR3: TGTGCCAGCAGCCTCAAGCCGGGCAGCTCCTACAATGAGCAGTTCTTC.

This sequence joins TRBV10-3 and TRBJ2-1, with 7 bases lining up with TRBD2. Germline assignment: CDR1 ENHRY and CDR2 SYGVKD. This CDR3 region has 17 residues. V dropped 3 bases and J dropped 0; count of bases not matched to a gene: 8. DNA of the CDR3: TGTGCCATCAGTGACTTACTAGCGTCGAGCTCCTACAATGAGCAGTTCTTC. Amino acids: CAISDLLASSSYNEQFF.

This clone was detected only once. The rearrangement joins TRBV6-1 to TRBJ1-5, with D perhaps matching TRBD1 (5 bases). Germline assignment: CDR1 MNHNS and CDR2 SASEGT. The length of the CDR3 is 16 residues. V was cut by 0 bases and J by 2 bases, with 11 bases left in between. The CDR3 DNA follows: TGTGCCAGCAGTGAAGCAACATGGGGCGGCAATCAGCCCCAGCATTTT. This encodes CASSEATWGGNQPQHF.

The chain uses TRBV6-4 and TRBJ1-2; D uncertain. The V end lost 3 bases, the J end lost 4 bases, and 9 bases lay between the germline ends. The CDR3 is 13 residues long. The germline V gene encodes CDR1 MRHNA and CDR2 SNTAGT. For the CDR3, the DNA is TGTGCCAGCAGTGATTTTGGGTCCTATGGCTACACCTTC. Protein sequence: CASSDFGSYGYTF.

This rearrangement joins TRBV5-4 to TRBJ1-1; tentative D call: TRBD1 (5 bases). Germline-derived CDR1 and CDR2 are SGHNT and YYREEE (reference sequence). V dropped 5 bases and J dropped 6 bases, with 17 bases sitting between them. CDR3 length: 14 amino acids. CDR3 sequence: CASRRDLRDAEAFF. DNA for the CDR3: TGTGCCAGCAGGAGGGACCTCAGGGACGCTGAAGCTTTCTTT.

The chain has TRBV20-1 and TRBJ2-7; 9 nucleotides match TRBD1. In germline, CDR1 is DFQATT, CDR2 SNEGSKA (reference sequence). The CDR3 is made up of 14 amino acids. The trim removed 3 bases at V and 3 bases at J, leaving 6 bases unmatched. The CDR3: CSASDWTGVYEQYF. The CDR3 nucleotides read TGCAGTGCTAGTGACTGGACAGGGGTCTACGAGCAGTACTTC.

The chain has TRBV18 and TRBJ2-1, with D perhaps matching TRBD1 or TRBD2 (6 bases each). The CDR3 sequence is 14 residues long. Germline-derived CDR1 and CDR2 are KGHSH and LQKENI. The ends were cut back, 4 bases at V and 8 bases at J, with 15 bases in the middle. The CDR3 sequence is CASSLHRRGDEQFF. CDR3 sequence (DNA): TGTGCCAGCTCACTGCACAGAAGGGGGGATGAGCAGTTCTTC.

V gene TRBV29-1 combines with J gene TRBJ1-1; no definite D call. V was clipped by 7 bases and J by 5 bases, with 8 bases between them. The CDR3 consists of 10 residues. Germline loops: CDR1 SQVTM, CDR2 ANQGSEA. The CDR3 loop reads CSAQTTEAFF. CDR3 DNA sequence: TGCAGCGCACAGACAACTGAAGCTTTCTTT.

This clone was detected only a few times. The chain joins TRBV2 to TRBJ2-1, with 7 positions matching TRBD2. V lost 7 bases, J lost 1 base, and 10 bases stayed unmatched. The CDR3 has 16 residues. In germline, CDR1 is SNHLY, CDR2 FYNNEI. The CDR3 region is CASKGGGRGSYNEQFF. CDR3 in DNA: TGTGCCAGCAAAGGAGGCGGGAGAGGGTCCTACAATGAGCAGTTCTTC. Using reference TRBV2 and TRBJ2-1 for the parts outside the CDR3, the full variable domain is EPEVTQTPSHQVTQMGQEVILRCVPISNHLYFYWYRQILGQKVEFLVSFYNNEISEKSEIFDDQFSVERPDGSNFTLKIRSTKLEDSAMYFCASKGGGRGSYNEQFFGPGTRLTVL.